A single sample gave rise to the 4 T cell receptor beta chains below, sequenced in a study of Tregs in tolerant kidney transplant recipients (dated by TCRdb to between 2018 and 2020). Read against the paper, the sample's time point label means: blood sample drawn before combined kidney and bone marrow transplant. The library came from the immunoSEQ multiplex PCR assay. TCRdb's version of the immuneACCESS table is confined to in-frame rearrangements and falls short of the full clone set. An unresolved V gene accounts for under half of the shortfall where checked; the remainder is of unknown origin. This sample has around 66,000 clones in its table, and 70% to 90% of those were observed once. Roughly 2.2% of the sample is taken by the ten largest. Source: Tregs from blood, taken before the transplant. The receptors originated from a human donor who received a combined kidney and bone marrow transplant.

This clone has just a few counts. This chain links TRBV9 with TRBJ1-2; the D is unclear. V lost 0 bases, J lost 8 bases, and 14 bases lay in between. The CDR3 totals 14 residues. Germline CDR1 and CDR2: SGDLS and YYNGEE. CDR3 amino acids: CASSVVGLRRGYTF. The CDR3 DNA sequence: TGTGCCAGCAGCGTAGTAGGGCTGAGACGCGGCTACACCTTC.

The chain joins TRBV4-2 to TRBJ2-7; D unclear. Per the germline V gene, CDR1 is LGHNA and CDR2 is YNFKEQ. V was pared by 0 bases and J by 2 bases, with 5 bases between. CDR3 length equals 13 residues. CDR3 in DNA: TGTGCCAGCAGCCAAGATGGGACCTACGAGCAGTACTTC. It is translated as CASSQDGTYEQYF.

The CDR3 is CASSLAGQGQYSNQPQHF. CDR3 bases: TGTGCCAGCAGCTTAGCGGGACAGGGACAATATAGCAATCAGCCCCAGCATTTT. V gene TRBV7-2 combines with J gene TRBJ1-5, with 9 bases matching TRBD1. Germline V gene sequence: CDR1 SGHTA, CDR2 FQGNSA. After removal of 0 bases from V and 0 bases from J, the junction contained 6 bases not matched to a gene. This CDR3 spans 18 amino acids. The whole variable domain, remainder taken from reference TRBV7-2 and TRBJ1-5, is GAGVSQSPSNKVTEKGKDVELRCDPISGHTALYWYRQSLGQGLEFLIYFQGNSAPDKSGLPSDRFSAERTGGSVSTLTIQRTQQEDSAVYLCASSLAGQGQYSNQPQHFGDGTRLSIL.

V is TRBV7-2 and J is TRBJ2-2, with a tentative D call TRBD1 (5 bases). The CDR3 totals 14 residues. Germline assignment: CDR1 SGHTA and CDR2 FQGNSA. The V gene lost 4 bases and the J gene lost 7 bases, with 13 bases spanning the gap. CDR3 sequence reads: CASSSQGVIGELFF. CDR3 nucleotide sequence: TGTGCCAGCAGCTCACAAGGGGTGATCGGGGAGCTGTTTTTT. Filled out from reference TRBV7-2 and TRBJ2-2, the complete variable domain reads GAGVSQSPSNKVTEKGKDVELRCDPISGHTALYWYRQSLGQGLEFLIYFQGNSAPDKSGLPSDRFSAERTGGSVSTLTIQRTQQEDSAVYLCASSSQGVIGELFFGEGSRLTVL.